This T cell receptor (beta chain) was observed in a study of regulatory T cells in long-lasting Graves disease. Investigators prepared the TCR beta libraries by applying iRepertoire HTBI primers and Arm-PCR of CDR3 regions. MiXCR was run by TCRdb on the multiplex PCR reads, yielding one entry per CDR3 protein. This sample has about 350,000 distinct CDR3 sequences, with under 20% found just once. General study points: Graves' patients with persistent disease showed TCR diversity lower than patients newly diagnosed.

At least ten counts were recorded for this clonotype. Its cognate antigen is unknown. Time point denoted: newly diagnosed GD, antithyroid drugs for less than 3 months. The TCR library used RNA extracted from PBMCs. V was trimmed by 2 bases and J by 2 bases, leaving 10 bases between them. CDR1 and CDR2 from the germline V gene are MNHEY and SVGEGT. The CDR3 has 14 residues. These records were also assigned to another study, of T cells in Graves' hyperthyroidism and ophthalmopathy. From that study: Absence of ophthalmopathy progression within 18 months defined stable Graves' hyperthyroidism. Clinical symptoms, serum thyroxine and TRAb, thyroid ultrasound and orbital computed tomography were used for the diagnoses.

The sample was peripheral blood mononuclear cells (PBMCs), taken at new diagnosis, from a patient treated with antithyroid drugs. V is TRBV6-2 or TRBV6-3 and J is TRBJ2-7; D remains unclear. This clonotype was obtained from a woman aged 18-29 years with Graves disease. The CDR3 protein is CASSYRTEAYEQYF. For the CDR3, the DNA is TGTGCCAGCAGTTACCGGACCGAAGCCTACGAGCAGTACTTC.